The rows below give T cell receptor beta chains drawn from one sample of a study of CD8+CD57+ T cells in acquired aplastic anemia. MiXCR was run by TCRdb on the reads, yielding one entry per CDR3 protein. Of just over 400,000 distinct CDR3 sequences listed, 65% to 80% are singletons. The sample consisted of sorted CD4+, CD8+, or CD8+CD57+ T cells (not recorded which) from PBMCs. Receptor source: a human donor in good health, serving as a control. CDR3s include the opening cysteine and the closing phenylalanine or tryptophan. The order of the fields is D gene, J gene, clone size, V gene, CDR3 protein, CDR3 DNA. D genes are given only for firm matches. Clone size appears in some rows only: once, few, many, or a class for an expanded clone.

d_call: .; j_call: TRBJ2-6; clone_size: .; v_call: TRBV20-1; cdr3_aa: CSASGLTF; cdr3_nt: TGCAGTGCTAGCGGTCTGACTTTC
d_call: .; j_call: TRBJ1-6; clone_size: .; v_call: TRBV9; cdr3_aa: CASSLVTRSWNSPLHF; cdr3_nt: TGTGCCAGCAGCTTAGTGACGAGGTCCTGGAATTCACCCCTCCACTTT
d_call: .; j_call: TRBJ2-7; clone_size: .; v_call: TRBV9; cdr3_aa: CASSVRIESTGEQYF; cdr3_nt: TGTGCCAGCAGCGTACGGATCGAGAGCACCGGGGAGCAGTACTTC
d_call: .; j_call: TRBJ2-2; clone_size: .; v_call: TRBV5-6; cdr3_aa: CASSLDGDRTNTGELFF; cdr3_nt: TGTGCCAGCAGCTTGGACGGGGATCGTACGAACACCGGGGAGCTGTTTTTT
d_call: TRBD1; j_call: TRBJ2-7; clone_size: few; v_call: TRBV10-3; cdr3_aa: CAISQGQANSYEQYF; cdr3_nt: TGTGCCATCAGTCAGGGACAGGCAAATTCCTACGAGCAGTACTTC
d_call: TRBD2; j_call: TRBJ2-7; clone_size: many; v_call: TRBV4-1; cdr3_aa: CASSQDWRGGGYYEQYF; cdr3_nt: TGCGCCAGCAGCCAAGATTGGCGCGGGGGGGGATACTACGAGCAGTACTTC
d_call: .; j_call: TRBJ2-7; clone_size: .; v_call: TRBV7-8; cdr3_aa: CASSLATEVSNYGYF; cdr3_nt: TGTGCCAGCAGCTTAGCGACAGAGGTGTCTAACTATGGCTACTTC
d_call: TRBD1; j_call: TRBJ2-6; clone_size: many; v_call: TRBV20-1; cdr3_aa: CSARFIRTGNSGANVLTF; cdr3_nt: TGCAGTGCTAGATTTATTCGGACAGGGAACTCTGGGGCCAACGTCCTGACTTTC
d_call: .; j_call: TRBJ2-5; clone_size: .; v_call: TRBV7-3; cdr3_aa: CASSTLGPRETQYF; cdr3_nt: TGTGCCAGCAGCACCCTGGGCCCGAGGGAGACCCAGTACTTC
d_call: .; j_call: TRBJ2-7; clone_size: .; v_call: TRBV11-3; cdr3_aa: CASSLAQRIGYEQYF; cdr3_nt: TGTGCCAGCAGTTTAGCTCAGCGAATCGGATACGAGCAGTACTTC
d_call: .; j_call: TRBJ1-5; clone_size: .; v_call: TRBV5-1; cdr3_aa: CASSISGAFKHF; cdr3_nt: TGTGCCAGTAGTATATCAGGGGCGTTCAAGCATTTT
d_call: TRBD1; j_call: TRBJ1-4; clone_size: .; v_call: TRBV7-3; cdr3_aa: CATSSRRTGNEELFF; cdr3_nt: TGTGCCACCAGCAGCCGTCGGACAGGGAATGAAGAACTGTTTTTT
d_call: .; j_call: TRBJ1-3; clone_size: .; v_call: TRBV20-1; cdr3_aa: CSAIQGNSGNTIYF; cdr3_nt: TGCAGTGCTATTCAGGGCAACTCTGGAAACACCATATATTTT
d_call: .; j_call: TRBJ2-3; clone_size: once; v_call: TRBV12-5; cdr3_aa: CANSEGGITDTQYF; cdr3_nt: TGTGCTAATAGTGAAGGAGGGATCACAGATACGCAGTATTTT
d_call: .; j_call: TRBJ1-6; clone_size: .; v_call: TRBV7-8; cdr3_aa: CASSLYGISPLRF; cdr3_nt: TGTGCCAGCAGCTTGTACGGGATTTCCCCCCTCCGCTTT
d_call: .; j_call: TRBJ2-1; clone_size: .; v_call: TRBV7-9; cdr3_aa: CASSKDGANYGYTQFF; cdr3_nt: TGTGCCAGCAGCAAAGACGGCGCTAACTATGGCTACACCCAGTTCTTC
d_call: .; j_call: TRBJ1-3; clone_size: .; v_call: TRBV29-1; cdr3_aa: CSVDSLSSGNTIYF; cdr3_nt: TGCAGCGTCGACAGTCTCAGCTCTGGAAACACCATATATTTT
d_call: .; j_call: TRBJ1-1; clone_size: many; v_call: TRBV30; cdr3_aa: CAWSRGVNTEAFF; cdr3_nt: TGTGCCTGGAGCCGAGGGGTGAACACTGAAGCTTTCTTT
d_call: TRBD2; j_call: TRBJ2-5; clone_size: once; v_call: TRBV24-1; cdr3_aa: CATSDFGTSGGPQETQYF; cdr3_nt: TGTGCCACCAGTGATTTTGGGACTAGCGGGGGGCCCCAAGAGACCCAGTACTTC
d_call: TRBD2; j_call: TRBJ2-5; clone_size: .; v_call: TRBV11-2; cdr3_aa: CASSSGTSGGTQETQYF; cdr3_nt: TGTGCCAGCAGCTCCGGGACTAGCGGGGGGACTCAAGAGACCCAGTACTTC
d_call: TRBD1; j_call: TRBJ1-2; clone_size: .; v_call: TRBV5-4; cdr3_aa: CASNLAGSRTGVSGGYTF; cdr3_nt: TGTGCCAGCAACTTGGCGGGATCCAGGACAGGGGTATCAGGTGGCTACACCTTC
d_call: .; j_call: TRBJ1-4; clone_size: few; v_call: TRBV30; cdr3_aa: CAWSPPRSTNEKLFF; cdr3_nt: TGTGCCTGGAGCCCCCCCAGGTCAACTAATGAAAAACTGTTTTTT
d_call: .; j_call: TRBJ1-6; clone_size: .; v_call: TRBV19; cdr3_aa: CASSGAGGSPLHF; cdr3_nt: TGTGCCAGCAGTGGAGCGGGGGGTTCACCCCTCCACTTT
d_call: TRBD1; j_call: TRBJ1-1; clone_size: .; v_call: TRBV7-3; cdr3_aa: CASTLAQGGRNAFFF; cdr3_nt: TGTGCCAGCACCCTAGCCCAGGGGGGGAGGAATGCATTCTTCTTT
d_call: .; j_call: TRBJ2-1; clone_size: .; v_call: TRBV15; cdr3_aa: CATAGTESYNEQFF; cdr3_nt: TGTGCCACCGCCGGTACGGAGAGCTACAATGAGCAGTTCTTC
d_call: .; j_call: TRBJ2-5; clone_size: .; v_call: TRBV6-4; cdr3_aa: CASSDGAETQYF; cdr3_nt: TGTGCCAGCAGTGACGGGGCAGAGACCCAGTATTTC
d_call: TRBD1; j_call: TRBJ2-7; clone_size: few; v_call: TRBV24-1; cdr3_aa: CATSGGQGADYEQYF; cdr3_nt: TGTGCCACCAGTGGGGGACAGGGGGCCGACTACGAGCAGTACTTC
d_call: TRBD1; j_call: TRBJ1-2; clone_size: .; v_call: TRBV20-1; cdr3_aa: CSARQGRLSYGYTF; cdr3_nt: TGCAGTGCCCGACAGGGGAGGCTGTCCTATGGCTACACCTTC
d_call: TRBD2; j_call: TRBJ2-7; clone_size: .; v_call: TRBV5-5; cdr3_aa: CASSLNGGALYEQYF; cdr3_nt: TGTGCCAGCAGTCTCAACGGGGGGGCCCTGTACGAGCAGTACTTC
d_call: .; j_call: TRBJ2-1; clone_size: once; v_call: TRBV5-1; cdr3_aa: CASSPPTQDEQFF; cdr3_nt: TGTGCCAGCAGCCCCCCGACGCAGGATGAGCAGTTCTTC
d_call: .; j_call: TRBJ2-5; clone_size: once; v_call: TRBV7-3; cdr3_aa: CASSRDMQGGGHDF; cdr3_nt: TGTGCCAGCAGCCGAGACATGCAGGGAGGGGGCCACGACTTC
d_call: TRBD1; j_call: TRBJ1-1; clone_size: .; v_call: TRBV19; cdr3_aa: CASSHQGAAITEAFF; cdr3_nt: TGTGCCAGCAGTCACCAGGGGGCTGCAATCACTGAAGCTTTCTTT
d_call: TRBD2; j_call: TRBJ2-1; clone_size: many; v_call: TRBV7-3; cdr3_aa: CASGRSGGVNEQFF; cdr3_nt: TGTGCCAGCGGACGGAGCGGGGGGGTCAATGAGCAGTTCTTC
d_call: .; j_call: TRBJ2-7; clone_size: .; v_call: TRBV7-6; cdr3_aa: CASSTGGGGSIEEQYF; cdr3_nt: TGTGCCAGCAGCACCGGAGGGGGCGGGAGTATAGAGGAGCAGTATTTC
d_call: .; j_call: TRBJ1-2; clone_size: .; v_call: TRBV2; cdr3_aa: CASDRGYGYTF; cdr3_nt: TGTGCCAGCGACCGGGGGTACGGCTACACCTTC
d_call: .; j_call: TRBJ2-1; clone_size: .; v_call: TRBV5-5; cdr3_aa: CASSLVGRYEQFF; cdr3_nt: TGTGCCAGCAGCTTGGTTGGTCGCTATGAGCAGTTCTTC
d_call: .; j_call: TRBJ2-5; clone_size: .; v_call: TRBV7-2; cdr3_aa: CASSSWAPQGTQYF; cdr3_nt: TGTGCCAGCAGCAGCTGGGCCCCACAAGGGACCCAGTACTTC
d_call: TRBD2; j_call: TRBJ2-1; clone_size: .; v_call: TRBV5-1; cdr3_aa: CASSQQLAADNEQFF; cdr3_nt: TGTGCCAGCAGCCAGCAACTAGCGGCAGACAATGAGCAGTTCTTC
d_call: .; j_call: TRBJ2-6; clone_size: .; v_call: TRBV7-3; cdr3_aa: CASSENSVTNAGDNVLAF; cdr3_nt: TGTGCCAGCAGCGAGAACAGCGTAACCAATGCCGGGGACAACGTCCTGGCTTTC
d_call: .; j_call: TRBJ1-6; clone_size: .; v_call: TRBV25-1; cdr3_aa: CASTLYSSYNSPLHF; cdr3_nt: TGTGCCAGCACCCTATACAGCTCCTATAATTCACCCCTCCACTTT
d_call: TRBD2; j_call: TRBJ2-5; clone_size: .; v_call: TRBV15; cdr3_aa: CASSLAVIAGGGTQCF; cdr3_nt: TGTGCCAGCAGCTTGGCTGTAATTGCGGGGGGCGGGACCCAGTGCTTC
d_call: TRBD2; j_call: TRBJ2-5; clone_size: .; v_call: TRBV5-1; cdr3_aa: CASQSGREVGETQYF; cdr3_nt: TGCGCCAGCCAATCGGGGCGGGAGGTGGGAGAGACCCAGTACTTC
d_call: .; j_call: TRBJ1-2; clone_size: .; v_call: TRBV20-1; cdr3_aa: CSARSHLGGHTF; cdr3_nt: TGCAGTGCTAGAAGCCACCTGGGTGGCCACACCTTC
d_call: TRBD1; j_call: TRBJ2-1; clone_size: .; v_call: TRBV20-1; cdr3_aa: CSARDARTGLNEQFF; cdr3_nt: TGCAGTGCTAGAGATGCCCGGACAGGGTTGAATGAGCAGTTCTTC
d_call: TRBD1; j_call: TRBJ2-6; clone_size: .; v_call: TRBV5-5; cdr3_aa: CASSSGTGQGALGANVLTF; cdr3_nt: TGTGCCAGCAGCTCCGGGACAGGACAGGGGGCGCTTGGGGCCAACGTCCTGACTTTC
d_call: .; j_call: TRBJ1-5; clone_size: few; v_call: TRBV7-2; cdr3_aa: CASSLEPGSNQPQHF; cdr3_nt: TGTGCCAGCAGCTTAGAACCTGGGAGCAATCAGCCCCAGCATTTT
d_call: .; j_call: TRBJ2-7; clone_size: .; v_call: TRBV14; cdr3_aa: CAISPSGQGRDEQYF; cdr3_nt: TGTGCCATCAGCCCGTCGGGCCAGGGGAGAGACGAGCAGTACTTC
d_call: TRBD1; j_call: TRBJ2-5; clone_size: .; v_call: TRBV6-5; cdr3_aa: CASSLSGTGRDSHYF; cdr3_nt: TGTGCCAGCAGCTTAAGTGGGACAGGGCGGGACTCCCACTACTTC
d_call: .; j_call: TRBJ1-2; clone_size: many; v_call: TRBV5-1; cdr3_aa: CASSLGLSGTDGYTF; cdr3_nt: TGCGCCAGCAGCTTGGGACTATCCGGTACGGATGGCTACACCTTC
d_call: .; j_call: TRBJ2-5; clone_size: .; v_call: TRBV29-1; cdr3_aa: CSAERGGEGSQYF; cdr3_nt: TGCAGCGCCGAGAGGGGGGGGGAAGGGAGCCAGTACTTC
d_call: TRBD1; j_call: TRBJ1-4; clone_size: many; v_call: TRBV5-1; cdr3_aa: CASSLTVGQGARKLFF; cdr3_nt: TGCGCCAGCAGCTTGACGGTCGGACAGGGGGCGCGGAAACTGTTTTTT
d_call: TRBD1; j_call: TRBJ1-6; clone_size: .; v_call: TRBV7-9; cdr3_aa: CTSSGAGGYSPLHF; cdr3_nt: TGTACCAGCTCGGGGGCAGGGGGCTACTCACCCCTCCACTTT
d_call: .; j_call: TRBJ1-4; clone_size: many; v_call: TRBV12-3/TRBV12-4; cdr3_aa: CASSLQGHEKLFF; cdr3_nt: TGTGCCAGCAGTTTGCAGGGTCATGAAAAACTGTTTTTT
d_call: .; j_call: TRBJ1-5; clone_size: .; v_call: TRBV19; cdr3_aa: CASTLGYGGSNQPQHF; cdr3_nt: TGTGCCAGTACCCTTGGATACGGGGGGTCCAATCAGCCCCAGCATTTT
d_call: .; j_call: TRBJ1-2; clone_size: .; v_call: TRBV25-1; cdr3_aa: CASSSARGRGQDGYTF; cdr3_nt: TGTGCCAGCAGTTCAGCGCGAGGGAGGGGCCAGGATGGCTACACCTTC
d_call: TRBD1; j_call: TRBJ1-2; clone_size: .; v_call: TRBV7-9; cdr3_aa: CASSSPGQGGYGYTF; cdr3_nt: TGTGCCAGCAGCTCGCCGGGACAGGGAGGCTATGGCTACACCTTC
d_call: TRBD1; j_call: TRBJ2-3; clone_size: .; v_call: TRBV20-1; cdr3_aa: CSASGTGNYDTQYF; cdr3_nt: TGCAGTGCATCCGGGACAGGGAACTATGATACGCAGTATTTT